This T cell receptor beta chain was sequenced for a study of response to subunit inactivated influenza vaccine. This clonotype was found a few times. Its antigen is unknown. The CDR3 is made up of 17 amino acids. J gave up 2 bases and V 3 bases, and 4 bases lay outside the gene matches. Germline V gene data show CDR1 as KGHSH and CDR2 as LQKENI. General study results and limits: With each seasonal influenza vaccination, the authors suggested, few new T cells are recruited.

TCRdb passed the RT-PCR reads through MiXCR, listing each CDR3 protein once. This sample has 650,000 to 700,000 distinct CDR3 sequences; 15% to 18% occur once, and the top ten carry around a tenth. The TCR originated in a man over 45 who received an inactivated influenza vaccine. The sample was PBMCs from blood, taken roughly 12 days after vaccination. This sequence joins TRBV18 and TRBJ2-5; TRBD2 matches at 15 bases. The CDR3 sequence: CASSPGLAGGGQETQYF. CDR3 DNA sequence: TGTGCCAGCTCACCGGGACTAGCGGGAGGAGGACAAGAGACCCAGTACTTC.